This T cell receptor beta chain is from a study of blood T cell repertoires in COVID-19. Germline V lookup: CDR1 KGHSH, CDR2 LQKENI. The CDR3 has 14 amino acids. Produced via immunoSEQ multiplex PCR; TCRdb's table is partial and in-frame only. The sample includes around 220,000 clones, about nine tenths of them seen just once. About this clone: Its ends do not fully match the called genes, so a read error is possible.

This TCR derives from a man aged 45 to 65 with acute or convalescent COVID-19. The chain couples TRBV18 to TRBJ2-4; 7 positions agree with TRBD1. The specimen sequenced was peripheral blood. CDR3 in amino acids: CASSDGTAENIQYF. The DNA of the CDR3 is TGTGCCAGCTCAGACGGGACAGCCGAAAACATTCAGTACTTC.